Given below is one T cell receptor (beta chain) in context. The sample is drawn from a study of blood T cell repertoires in COVID-19. V shed 2 bases and J shed 4 bases, with 9 bases lying between them. CDR1 is MDHEN, CDR2 SYDVKM, per germline. The CDR3 consists of 14 residues. The table came from immunoSEQ multiplex PCR; TCRdb's copy has only in-frame clones and leaves some out. The sample contains roughly 100,000 clones, roughly nine tenths of which appear only once. The chain has TRBV28 and TRBJ2-1; tentative D call: TRBD2 (6 bases). This receptor was identified in a human donor in a cohort sampled during active COVID-19. Sequencing input: peripheral blood. The CDR3: CASSLGTPYNEQFF. The CDR3 DNA is TGTGCCAGCAGTTTAGGGACTCCATACAATGAGCAGTTCTTC. Based on the CDR3 plus reference TRBV28 and TRBJ2-1, the full variable domain is DVKVTQSSRYLVKRTGEKVFLECVQDMDHENMFWYRQDPGLGLRLIYFSYDVKMKEKGDIPEGYSVSREKKERFSLILESASTNQTSMYLCASSLGTPYNEQFFGPGTRLTVL.